The subject of this entry is one TCR beta chain. Its matching antigen is unknown. The sample originates from a study of blood T cells in healthy people across ages. Overall study results and limits: Estimated diversity that came from one million T cells was considered an underestimate.

The second PCR ran roughly 6 to 12 cycles with a sample-barcoded 5' primer and J-beta primers. A template-switch adaptor containing 12 random nucleotides labeled each cDNA molecule. TCRdb called the 5' RACE reads again in MiXCR, with one record for every CDR3 protein. The data contain about 720,000 distinct CDR3 sequences, about a fifth of them singletons. Donors were systemically healthy Caucasian individuals from Russia aged about 6 to 100 years. Total RNA extracted from each sample amounted to at least 5 micrograms. This clonotype originated in a man aged 65 to 79 in good health. The specimen sequenced was blood.

DNA for the CDR3: TGTGCCAGCAGTCCCTATTCGACAGGGGAAGGAGGCTACACCTTC. It specifies CASSPYSTGEGGYTF. The genes are TRBV27 and TRBJ1-2; 8 bases align to TRBD1. The CDR3 length is 15 residues. Germline CDR1 and CDR2: MNHEY and SMNVEV (reference sequence). The V segment lost 5 bases and the J segment 8 bases; nucleotides outside the gene matches: 13.